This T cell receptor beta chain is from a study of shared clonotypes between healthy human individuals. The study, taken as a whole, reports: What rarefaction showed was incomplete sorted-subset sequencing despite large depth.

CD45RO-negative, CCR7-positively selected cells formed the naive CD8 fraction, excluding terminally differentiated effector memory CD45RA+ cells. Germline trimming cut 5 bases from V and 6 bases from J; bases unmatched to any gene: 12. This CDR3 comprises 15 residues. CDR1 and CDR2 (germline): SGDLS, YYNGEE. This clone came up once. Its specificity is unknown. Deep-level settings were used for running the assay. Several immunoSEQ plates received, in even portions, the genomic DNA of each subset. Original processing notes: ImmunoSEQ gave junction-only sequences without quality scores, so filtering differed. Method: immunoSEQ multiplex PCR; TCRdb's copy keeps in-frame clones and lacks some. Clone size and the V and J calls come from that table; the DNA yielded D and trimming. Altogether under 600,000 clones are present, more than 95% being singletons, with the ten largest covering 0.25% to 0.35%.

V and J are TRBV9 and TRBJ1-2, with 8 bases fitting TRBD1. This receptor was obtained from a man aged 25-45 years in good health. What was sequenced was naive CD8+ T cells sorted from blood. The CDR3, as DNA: TGTGCCAGCAGTGCGAATCGGGACAGGTGGCATGGCTACACCTTC. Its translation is CASSANRDRWHGYTF.